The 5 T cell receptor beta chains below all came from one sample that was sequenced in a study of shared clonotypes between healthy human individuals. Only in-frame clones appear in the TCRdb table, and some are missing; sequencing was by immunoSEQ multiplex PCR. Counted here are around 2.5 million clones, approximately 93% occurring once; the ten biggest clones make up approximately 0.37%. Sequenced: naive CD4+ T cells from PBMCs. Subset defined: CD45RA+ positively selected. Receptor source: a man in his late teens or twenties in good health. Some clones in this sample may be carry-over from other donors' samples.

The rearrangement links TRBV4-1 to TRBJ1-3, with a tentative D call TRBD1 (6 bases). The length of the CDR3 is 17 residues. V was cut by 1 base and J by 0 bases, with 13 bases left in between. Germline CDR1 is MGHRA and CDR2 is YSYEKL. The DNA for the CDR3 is TGCGCCAGCAGCCAAGGTCCCGACAGGACCTCTGGAAACACCATATATTTT. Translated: CASSQGPDRTSGNTIYF.

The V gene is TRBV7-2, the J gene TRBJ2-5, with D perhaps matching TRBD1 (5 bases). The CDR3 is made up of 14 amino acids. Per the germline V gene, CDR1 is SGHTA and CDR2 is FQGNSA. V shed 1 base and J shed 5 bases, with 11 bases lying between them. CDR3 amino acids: CASSLDRWAETQYF. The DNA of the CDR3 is TGTGCCAGCAGCTTAGACAGGTGGGCTGAGACCCAGTACTTC.

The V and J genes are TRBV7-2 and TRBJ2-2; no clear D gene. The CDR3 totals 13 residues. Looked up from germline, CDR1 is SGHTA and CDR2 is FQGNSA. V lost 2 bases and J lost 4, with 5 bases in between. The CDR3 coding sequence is TGTGCCAGCAGCTTACAAATCACCGGGGAGCTGTTTTTT. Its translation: CASSLQITGELFF.

The CDR3 DNA sequence: TGTGCCAGCAGCACCAGTAGCGGGAGGGCCAACGGGGAGCTGTTTTTT. It yields the protein CASSTSSGRANGELFF. The J gene is TRBJ2-2, the V gene TRBV7-2, with 11 nucleotides matching TRBD2. Trimming took 5 bases from V and 7 from J; bases not matched to a gene: 9. In germline, CDR1 is SGHTA, CDR2 FQGNSA. CDR3 length: 16 amino acids.

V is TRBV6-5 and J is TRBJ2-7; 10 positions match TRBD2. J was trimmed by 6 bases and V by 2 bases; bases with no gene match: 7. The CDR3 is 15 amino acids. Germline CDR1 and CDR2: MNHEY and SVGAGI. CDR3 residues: CASSYRGTSATEQYF. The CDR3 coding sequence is TGTGCCAGCAGTTACCGTGGGACTAGCGCCACCGAGCAGTACTTC.